One sample yielded the 16 T cell receptor beta chains listed below, sequenced in a study of blood T cell repertoires in COVID-19. The assay was immunoSEQ multiplex PCR, and TCRdb's table has in-frame clones only and misses some. There are about 140,000 clones in the sample; approximately 83% occur only once, and around 8% lies in the top ten. Specimen: peripheral blood. These receptors all come from a human donor in a cohort sampled during active COVID-19.

The V gene is TRBV7-9, the J gene TRBJ1-4, with a possible D match to TRBD1 (6 bases). This CDR3 is 15 amino acids long. Trimming shortened V by 5 bases and J by 5 bases, and 15 bases separated the two germline ends. Germline CDR1 is SEHNR and CDR2 is FQNEAQ (reference sequence). The DNA of the CDR3 is TGTGCCAGCAGCACCTATACAGGGTTGAATGAAAAACTGTTTTTT. Amino acids: CASSTYTGLNEKLFF.

The CDR3 protein is CASSNEGGGYGYTF. In DNA form, the CDR3 reads TGTGCCAGTTCAAACGAGGGGGGGGGCTATGGCTACACCTTC. The chain recombines TRBV6-5 with TRBJ1-2, with D possibly matching TRBD1 (6 bases). The CDR3 spans 14 residues. Trimming cost V 9 bases and J 4 bases, with 18 bases left between them. Germline-derived CDR1 and CDR2 are MNHEY and SVGAGI.

The chain couples TRBV19 to TRBJ1-5; perhaps TRBD1 as D (6 bases). CDR1 LNHDA and CDR2 SQIVND come from the germline V gene (reference sequence). Trimming shortened V by 3 bases and J by 1 base, and 22 bases separated the two germline ends. The CDR3 runs 19 residues. Here the CDR3 DNA reads TGTGCCAGTAGTATCAAACTACAGGCTAGGGGGATAAGCAATCAGCCCCAGCATTTT. Its protein product is CASSIKLQARGISNQPQHF. Filled out from reference TRBV19 and TRBJ1-5, the complete variable domain reads DGGITQSPKYLFRKEGQNVTLSCEQNLNHDAMYWYRQDPGQGLRLIYYSQIVNDFQKGDIAEGYSVSREKKESFPLTVTSAQKNPTAFYLCASSIKLQARGISNQPQHFGDGTRLSIL.

The chain couples TRBV5-5 to TRBJ2-1; D unresolved. The CDR3 has 16 residues. Germline V gene data show CDR1 as SGHKS and CDR2 as YYEKEE (reference sequence). With 4 bases removed from V and 0 bases from J, the gap between germline ends came to 14 bases. CDR3 loop: CASSPSSVTSYNEQFF. The CDR3 region has the DNA TGTGCCAGCAGCCCCAGCAGCGTAACCTCCTACAATGAGCAGTTCTTC.

The rearrangement uses TRBV28 and TRBJ2-2, with 9 bases aligning to TRBD1. The V gene's germline CDR1 is MDHEN and CDR2 SYDVKM. This CDR3 is built from 15 residues. The junction had 7 bases not matched to a gene; V was cut back by 7 bases and J by 4 bases. This CDR3 is CASTTRDRATGELFF. The DNA of the CDR3 is TGTGCCAGCACCACCCGGGACAGGGCCACCGGGGAGCTGTTTTTT.

The chain links TRBV28 to TRBJ2-3; TRBD2 matches 8 bases. Germline CDR1 is MDHEN and CDR2 is SYDVKM. CDR3 length: 16 residues. With V trimmed by 5 bases and J by 5 bases, 12 bases remained unmatched. CDR3 DNA sequence: TGTGCCAGCAGTCAGGTCGGGCGGGGGGAAAGAGATACGCAGTATTTT. This gives the protein CASSQVGRGERDTQYF.

This chain joins TRBV5-6 and TRBJ1-5; D remains ambiguous. Germline V gene lookup returns CDR1 SGHDT and CDR2 YYEEEE. CDR3 length equals 16 residues. The V end lost 2 bases, the J end lost 3 bases, and 15 bases lay between the germline ends. CDR3 sequence: CASSFRTGGNNQPQHF. In DNA, the CDR3 is TGTGCCAGCAGCTTTCGTACCGGAGGGAACAATCAGCCCCAGCATTTT.

The J gene is TRBJ1-2, the V gene TRBV6-4; 12 bases match TRBD1. V shed 6 bases and J 2 bases; nucleotides not matched to a gene: 7. CDR3 size: 16 residues. CDR1 is MRHNA, CDR2 SNTAGT, per germline. The CDR3: CASSPGTGGVNYGYTF. The CDR3 coding sequence is TGTGCCAGCAGCCCCGGGACAGGGGGCGTAAACTATGGCTACACCTTC.

This rearrangement joins TRBV24-1 to TRBJ1-1; D is unresolved. Deletions cut 7 bases from V and 3 bases from J, with 11 bases between. Per germline, CDR1 KGHDR and CDR2 SFDVKD. The CDR3 spans 13 residues. This CDR3 is CATRGRVHTEAFF. The DNA of the CDR3 is TGTGCCACCAGAGGGAGGGTCCACACTGAAGCTTTCTTT.

The chain combines TRBV19 with TRBJ1-5, with TRBD1 matching 7 bases. The V gene's germline CDR1 is LNHDA and CDR2 SQIVND (reference sequence). Trimming removed 6 bases from V and 2 bases from J; junction bases left unmatched: 13. The CDR3 length is 17 residues. The CDR3 reads CASSRDSRYQRNQPQHF. Written as DNA, the CDR3 is TGTGCCAGTAGCCGGGACAGTCGATACCAGCGCAATCAGCCCCAGCATTTT. Full variable domain (remainder filled in from reference TRBV19 and TRBJ1-5): DGGITQSPKYLFRKEGQNVTLSCEQNLNHDAMYWYRQDPGQGLRLIYYSQIVNDFQKGDIAEGYSVSREKKESFPLTVTSAQKNPTAFYLCASSRDSRYQRNQPQHFGDGTRLSIL.

This clone has only a few counts. Other DNA sequences of this sample code for an identical CDR3. The V and J genes are TRBV18 and TRBJ1-1, with 7 bases fitting TRBD1. Trimming took 6 bases from V and 3 from J; bases not matched to a gene: 4. Per the germline V gene, CDR1 is KGHSH and CDR2 is LQKENI. The CDR3 sequence is 13 residues long. The CDR3 is CASSRDRDTEAFF. CDR3 nucleotides: TGTGCCAGCTCCCGGGACAGAGACACTGAAGCTTTCTTT.

The chain carries TRBV5-5 and TRBJ2-7, with 7 bases matching TRBD1. Germline V gene data show CDR1 as SGHKS and CDR2 as YYEKEE (reference sequence). V shed 4 bases, J shed 3 bases, and the junction held 1 base outside the gene matches. The length of the CDR3 is 12 residues. CDR3 in amino acids: CASSRQGYEQYF. CDR3 sequence (DNA): TGTGCCAGCAGCCGACAGGGCTACGAGCAGTACTTC.

J is TRBJ2-1 and V is TRBV6-1, with 9 bases matching TRBD2. In germline, CDR1 is MNHNS, CDR2 SASEGT. The CDR3 has 16 amino acids. V lost 2 bases, J lost 3 bases, and 5 bases stayed unmatched. The CDR3 protein is CASSEKASGDYNEQFF. CDR3 nucleotide sequence: TGTGCCAGCAGTGAAAAGGCTAGCGGGGACTACAATGAGCAGTTCTTC.

This clone was observed a single time. This chain joins TRBV11-2 and TRBJ1-3; D gene unclear. Between the trimmed V and J ends, which lost 1 base and 3 bases, there was a span of 13 bases. The CDR3 spans 16 residues. Germline values: CDR1 SGHAT, CDR2 FQNNGV. The CDR3 DNA follows: TGTGCCAGCAGCTTAGCGCGGGGTTTCGTTGGAAACACCATATATTTT. Residues: CASSLARGFVGNTIYF.

This clone was detected only once. The CDR3 bases are TGTGCCAGCAGACAGAGCACAGATACGCAGTATTTT. Its protein product is CASRQSTDTQYF. The chain uses TRBV6-6 and TRBJ2-3; no reliable D call. V was pared by 6 bases and J by 0 bases, with 4 bases between. The CDR3 sequence is 12 residues long. Germline V gives CDR1 MNHNY, CDR2 SVGAGI (reference sequence).

The chain employs TRBV4-1 and TRBJ2-1, with 10 positions matching TRBD2. V gave up 1 base and J gave up 7 bases; unmatched junction bases: 10. The length of the CDR3 is 17 residues. Per the germline V gene, CDR1 is MGHRA and CDR2 is YSYEKL. CDR3 DNA sequence: TGCGCCAGCAGCCAAGGCTCCCAGAGCGGGGGGGCTAATGAGCAGTTCTTC. Its protein is CASSQGSQSGGANEQFF.